These T cell receptor beta chains were read from a single sample in a study of response to subunit inactivated influenza vaccine. TCRdb reprocessed the RT-PCR reads via MiXCR and lists one record per CDR3 protein. The sample has under 800,000 distinct CDR3 sequences, around 14% seen once. The starting material was PBMCs from blood, obtained less than 15 days before vaccination. These receptors all come from a man in his fifties who received an inactivated influenza vaccine. The CDR3 runs from the conserved cysteine through the conserved F or W. The order of the fields is V gene, D gene, CDR3 protein. The D gene is left open where the match is weak.

>TRBV29-1|NA
CSVDGLLGSYGYTF
>TRBV5-1|NA
CASSEPPSETQYF
>TRBV5-1|NA
CASKPDAGANYGYTF
>TRBV10-3|TRBD2
CAISNPTGTSGSPSTSYNEQFF
>TRBV4-2|NA
CASSHDWQGMYEQYF
>TRBV20-1|TRBD2
CSARDTSPSGVYEQYF
>TRBV7-2|NA
CASSQTTATYNEQFF
>TRBV7-6|NA
CASSLWAEETQYF
>TRBV28|NA
CASSFATDLSGNTIYF
>TRBV6-1|NA
CASRHAGAAGYGTEAFF
>TRBV20-1|NA
CSATGADTQYF
>TRBV6-1|NA
CASLLTGGVQYEQYF
>TRBV3-1|TRBD2
CASSRTPGLAGSGELFF
>TRBV20-1|TRBD2
CSASYGTSETGQFF
>TRBV2|TRBD1
CASSDETGAFSSYEQYF
>TRBV12-3/TRBV12-4|TRBD2
CASSFAGGTPNEQFF
>TRBV5-6|NA
CASSLGGPLGTQYF
>TRBV7-3|NA
CASSSKRDEQFF
>TRBV27|NA
CASSSLTEQYF
>TRBV9|TRBD2
CASSLGTLAGQTQYF